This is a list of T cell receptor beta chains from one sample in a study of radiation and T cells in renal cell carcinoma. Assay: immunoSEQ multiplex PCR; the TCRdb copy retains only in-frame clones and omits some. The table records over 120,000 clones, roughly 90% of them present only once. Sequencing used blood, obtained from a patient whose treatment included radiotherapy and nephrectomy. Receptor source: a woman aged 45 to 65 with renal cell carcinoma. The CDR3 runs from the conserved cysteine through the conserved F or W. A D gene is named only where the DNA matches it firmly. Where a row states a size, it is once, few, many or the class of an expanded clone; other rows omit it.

CDR3 DNA: TGTGCCAGTGGGACACCTAACTCCTACGAGCAGTACTTC
CDR3 protein: CASGTPNSYEQYF
D gene: -
V gene: TRBV19
clone size: -
J gene: TRBJ2-7

CDR3 DNA: TGCGCCAGCAGCTGGACTCCGGGACTGGGGGAAGATACGCAGTATTTT
CDR3 protein: CASSWTPGLGEDTQYF
D gene: -
V gene: TRBV5-1
clone size: -
J gene: TRBJ2-3

CDR3 DNA: TGTGCCACCAGCAGAGATCCGGTAGTCGCCTACGAGCAGTACTTC
CDR3 protein: CATSRDPVVAYEQYF
D gene: -
V gene: TRBV15
clone size: -
J gene: TRBJ2-7

CDR3 DNA: TGTGCCAGTAGTATTCAACTAGCGGGAGCGGCAGATACGCAGTATTTT
CDR3 protein: CASSIQLAGAADTQYF
D gene: TRBD2
V gene: TRBV19
clone size: -
J gene: TRBJ2-3

CDR3 DNA: TGTGCCAGCAGTACTCTACAGGGGGCGGGATATGGCTACACCTTC
CDR3 protein: CASSTLQGAGYGYTF
D gene: TRBD1
V gene: TRBV28
clone size: -
J gene: TRBJ1-2

CDR3 DNA: TGTGCCAGCAGCTTCGGAGGGACTGAATCACCCCTCCACTTT
CDR3 protein: CASSFGGTESPLHF
D gene: -
V gene: TRBV11-2
clone size: -
J gene: TRBJ1-6

CDR3 DNA: TGTGCCATCAAGCTTAGGGCCGTGGGTGGTGAAGCTTTCTTT
CDR3 protein: CAIKLRAVGGEAFF
D gene: -
V gene: TRBV10-3
clone size: once
J gene: TRBJ1-1

CDR3 DNA: TGTGCCAGCAGCCCTAAGCTTCGGGTGGGGAACGAGCAGTACTTC
CDR3 protein: CASSPKLRVGNEQYF
D gene: -
V gene: TRBV7-9
clone size: -
J gene: TRBJ2-7

CDR3 DNA: TGTGCCAGCAGCGTAGCTGGAGGGGGTAGGCAGGGCATGCATACGGATACGCAGTATTTT
CDR3 protein: CASSVAGGGRQGMHTDTQYF
D gene: -
V gene: TRBV9
clone size: -
J gene: TRBJ2-3

CDR3 DNA: TGTGCCAGCAGCTTAGGCTCCTCCTACGAGCAGTACTTC
CDR3 protein: CASSLGSSYEQYF
D gene: -
V gene: TRBV5-5
clone size: -
J gene: TRBJ2-7

CDR3 DNA: TGCGCCAGCAGCCCTAACAGGGGCCGAGAGACCCAGTACTTC
CDR3 protein: CASSPNRGRETQYF
D gene: TRBD1
V gene: TRBV5-1
clone size: -
J gene: TRBJ2-5

CDR3 DNA: TGTGCCAGCAGCCAGGGACTCATTAATGAAAAACTGTTTTTT
CDR3 protein: CASSQGLINEKLFF
D gene: -
V gene: TRBV6-1
clone size: -
J gene: TRBJ1-4

CDR3 DNA: TGCGCCAGCAGCCAAGATCGCGAAGGAGGCTACACCTTC
CDR3 protein: CASSQDREGGYTF
D gene: -
V gene: TRBV4-3
clone size: -
J gene: TRBJ1-2

CDR3 DNA: TGTGCCAGCAGTGAGGAGAATCAGCCCCAGCATTTT
CDR3 protein: CASSEENQPQHF
D gene: -
V gene: TRBV28
clone size: -
J gene: TRBJ1-5

CDR3 DNA: TGTGCCAGCAGCCTCCCAGGGGGCTGGAGAGAGACCCAGTACTTC
CDR3 protein: CASSLPGGWRETQYF
D gene: TRBD1
V gene: TRBV14
clone size: few
J gene: TRBJ2-5

CDR3 DNA: TGTGCCAGCAGTCGACCCCAAGGACCCCTCCACTTT
CDR3 protein: CASSRPQGPLHF
D gene: -
V gene: TRBV6-5
clone size: -
J gene: TRBJ1-6

CDR3 DNA: TGTGCCAGCAGCTCGACGGGGGATACTAGCTATGGCTACACCTTC
CDR3 protein: CASSSTGDTSYGYTF
D gene: -
V gene: TRBV5-4
clone size: -
J gene: TRBJ1-2

CDR3 DNA: TGTGCCAGTTACAGAGCCTTCTCTGGAAACACCATATATTTT
CDR3 protein: CASYRAFSGNTIYF
D gene: -
V gene: TRBV30
clone size: -
J gene: TRBJ1-3

CDR3 DNA: TGTGCCAGCAGTTACTCATCCGCGTACAATTCACCCCTCCACTTT
CDR3 protein: CASSYSSAYNSPLHF
D gene: -
V gene: TRBV6-5
clone size: -
J gene: TRBJ1-6

CDR3 DNA: TGTGCCGGGCCCGGGACTAGCGGGAGAGGGGGGTGGGAGCAGTACTTC
CDR3 protein: CAGPGTSGRGGWEQYF
D gene: TRBD2
V gene: TRBV6-4
clone size: -
J gene: TRBJ2-7

CDR3 DNA: TGTGCCAGCAGCTTAGTCACTGAAGCTTTCTTT
CDR3 protein: CASSLVTEAFF
D gene: -
V gene: TRBV7-2
clone size: -
J gene: TRBJ1-1

CDR3 DNA: TGTGCCAGCAGCCCTGCTCTGGACATATATTTT
CDR3 protein: CASSPALDIYF
D gene: -
V gene: TRBV7-9
clone size: -
J gene: TRBJ1-3

CDR3 DNA: TGCGCCAGCAGCCAACGAGCGGGAGAGGCAGAGACCCAGTACTTC
CDR3 protein: CASSQRAGEAETQYF
D gene: TRBD2
V gene: TRBV4-3
clone size: -
J gene: TRBJ2-5

CDR3 DNA: TGTGCCAGCAGCTTAGACGCAGGGGAGGGCGAGCAGTACTTC
CDR3 protein: CASSLDAGEGEQYF
D gene: -
V gene: TRBV7-2
clone size: -
J gene: TRBJ2-7

CDR3 DNA: TGTGCTAGTGGTTATGGCCCCAATCAGCCCCAGCATTTT
CDR3 protein: CASGYGPNQPQHF
D gene: -
V gene: TRBV12-5
clone size: -
J gene: TRBJ1-5

CDR3 DNA: TGTGCCAGCAGCTTAAGGGCAGGTCACAATCAGCCCCAGCATTTT
CDR3 protein: CASSLRAGHNQPQHF
D gene: -
V gene: TRBV11-1
clone size: once
J gene: TRBJ1-5

CDR3 DNA: TGTGCCAGCAGGCGGCTAGCGGGCCCCTACGAGCAGTACTTC
CDR3 protein: CASRRLAGPYEQYF
D gene: TRBD2
V gene: TRBV11-2
clone size: once
J gene: TRBJ2-7

CDR3 DNA: TGTGCCAGCAGCTTAGCTCCGGGACAGGCTGACTATGGCTACACCTTC
CDR3 protein: CASSLAPGQADYGYTF
D gene: TRBD1
V gene: TRBV11-2
clone size: -
J gene: TRBJ1-2

CDR3 DNA: TGCGCCAGCAGCAGCCACATGAACACTGAAGCTTTCTTT
CDR3 protein: CASSSHMNTEAFF
D gene: -
V gene: TRBV10-1
clone size: -
J gene: TRBJ1-1

CDR3 DNA: TGTGCCAGCAGCAAAGCGAAGGTAGGGGGCGAGGGTAACTATGGCTACACCTTC
CDR3 protein: CASSKAKVGGEGNYGYTF
D gene: -
V gene: TRBV21-1
clone size: few
J gene: TRBJ1-2

CDR3 DNA: TGTGCCACCTCATCGGGAGGGCCTAACAATGAGCAGTTCTTC
CDR3 protein: CATSSGGPNNEQFF
D gene: TRBD2
V gene: TRBV11-2
clone size: -
J gene: TRBJ2-1

CDR3 DNA: TGTGCCAGCTCCCCTACTCAGGCGGGGGTGTCAATCAATGAGCAGTTCTTC
CDR3 protein: CASSPTQAGVSINEQFF
D gene: TRBD2
V gene: TRBV18
clone size: -
J gene: TRBJ2-1

CDR3 DNA: TGTGCCAGCAGTTTAGGGCAGGATGAAAAACTGTTTTTT
CDR3 protein: CASSLGQDEKLFF
D gene: -
V gene: TRBV28
clone size: -
J gene: TRBJ1-4

CDR3 DNA: TGCGCCAGCAGCTTGAGTAACATGAACACTGAAGCTTTCTTT
CDR3 protein: CASSLSNMNTEAFF
D gene: -
V gene: TRBV5-1
clone size: -
J gene: TRBJ1-1

CDR3 DNA: TGCGCCAGCAGCCAGGATGGAGGTGAGCAGTACTTC
CDR3 protein: CASSQDGGEQYF
D gene: -
V gene: TRBV4-1
clone size: -
J gene: TRBJ2-7

CDR3 DNA: TGCAGTAGACCAGTGGGCACTGAAGCTTTCTTT
CDR3 protein: CSRPVGTEAFF
D gene: -
V gene: TRBV20-1
clone size: -
J gene: TRBJ1-1

CDR3 DNA: TGTGCCAGCAGCGACGGACTAGCGTGGGGTCAGCCCCAGCATTTT
CDR3 protein: CASSDGLAWGQPQHF
D gene: -
V gene: TRBV6-1
clone size: -
J gene: TRBJ1-5

CDR3 DNA: TGTGCAAGTCGCACGCACAATCCCCGGTTTAAGCAGCCCCAGCATTTT
CDR3 protein: CASRTHNPRFKQPQHF
D gene: -
V gene: TRBV12-2
clone size: -
J gene: TRBJ1-5

CDR3 DNA: TGTGCCAGTAGCCTGGGGACCCCTCCAAACTATGGCTACACCTTC
CDR3 protein: CASSLGTPPNYGYTF
D gene: -
V gene: TRBV19
clone size: -
J gene: TRBJ1-2

CDR3 DNA: TGCGCCAGCAGCCCAGGTTCAGGGTTGGCTGGAAACACCATATATTTT
CDR3 protein: CASSPGSGLAGNTIYF
D gene: -
V gene: TRBV5-1
clone size: once
J gene: TRBJ1-3

CDR3 DNA: TGTGCCAGCAGTGAACCACTAGCGGGAGGGTACACAGATACGCAGTATTTT
CDR3 protein: CASSEPLAGGYTDTQYF
D gene: TRBD2
V gene: TRBV2
clone size: -
J gene: TRBJ2-3

CDR3 DNA: TGCGCCAGCAGCTCAATTGACAGTTTAAACACTGAAGCTTTCTTT
CDR3 protein: CASSSIDSLNTEAFF
D gene: -
V gene: TRBV5-1
clone size: -
J gene: TRBJ1-1

CDR3 DNA: TGTGCCAGCAGTTACTCGGCAGGGGCATTAGAGACCCAGTACTTC
CDR3 protein: CASSYSAGALETQYF
D gene: -
V gene: TRBV6-5
clone size: -
J gene: TRBJ2-5

CDR3 DNA: TGCGCCAGCAGCCCAGGGACTAGCGGGAGGGCCGGCACAGATACGCAGTATTTT
CDR3 protein: CASSPGTSGRAGTDTQYF
D gene: TRBD2
V gene: TRBV5-1
clone size: -
J gene: TRBJ2-3

CDR3 DNA: TGTGCCAGCAGCTCTAGGGATGGCGGGACCCAGTACTTC
CDR3 protein: CASSSRDGGTQYF
D gene: -
V gene: TRBV7-2
clone size: -
J gene: TRBJ2-5

CDR3 DNA: TGCGCCAGCAGCCAAGACCTTACAGGGGGCGCCTCTGGAAACACCATATATTTT
CDR3 protein: CASSQDLTGGASGNTIYF
D gene: TRBD1
V gene: TRBV4-3
clone size: -
J gene: TRBJ1-3

CDR3 DNA: TGTGCCAGCAGTTTAACACACGGGATCGAGCAGTACTTC
CDR3 protein: CASSLTHGIEQYF
D gene: -
V gene: TRBV27
clone size: once
J gene: TRBJ2-7

CDR3 DNA: TGTGCCAGCAGCGTGGACGGATATGGCTACACCTTC
CDR3 protein: CASSVDGYGYTF
D gene: -
V gene: TRBV9
clone size: -
J gene: TRBJ1-2